The following is a TCR beta chain sequence with its context. Per the original data handling: By means of reference gene primer amplification, nucleated cell counts were estimated. The table came from immunoSEQ multiplex PCR; TCRdb's copy has only in-frame clones and leaves some out. The V and J calls and the clone size are those of that table, but D and trimming were determined from the DNA. The profile shows approximately 270,000 clones, about 86% of them singletons. This sample is drawn from a study of blood T cell repertoires in COVID-19. Study context: Acute-phase and convalescent COVID-19 samples originated in the United States, Italy and Spain. Sample material is recorded as cDNA or gDNA derived from T cells, B-cell-depleted T cells, or PBMCs.

V dropped 0 bases and J dropped 4 bases, with 12 bases sitting between them. The CDR3 is made up of 16 amino acids. Germline CDR1 is SGHVS and CDR2 is FNYEAQ. This chain connects TRBV7-6 to TRBJ2-2; D uncertain. The source is an older man with acute or convalescent COVID-19. The sequenced sample was peripheral blood. The CDR3 region has the DNA TGTGCCAGCAGCTTAGCGTCCCCATTGGCCACCGGGGAGCTGTTTTTT. Its translation: CASSLASPLATGELFF.